Below, one TCR beta chain is given with its context. Antigen specificity is unknown. An input of about 0.5 to 1 ug of RNA was subjected to reverse transcription using random hexamers. MiXCR, applied by TCRdb to the immunoSEQ multiplex PCR reads, yields one record per CDR3 protein. The sample has around 85,000 distinct CDR3 sequences, more than 85% seen once. This entry comes from a study of CD8 T cells in Susac syndrome. The overall study: When their blood was taken, patients with Susac syndrome were therapy-naive, taking corticosteroids, or taking intravenous immunoglobulin alone.

The study, taken as a whole, reports: Approximately 16 Susac-specific public clones were found in total CD8+ repertoires and roughly five in CD8+ TEMRA repertoires.

TCR beta sequencing covered blood CD8+ and CD4+ T cells. The patients with Susac syndrome were individuals who fulfilled the recently defined diagnostic criteria for disease that was either definite or probable. The CDR3 has 13 amino acids. Germline CDR1 and CDR2: MGHRA and YSYEKL. The germline V and J ends were trimmed by 0 bases and 8 bases, with 10 bases remaining between them. The V gene is TRBV4-1, the J gene TRBJ1-2, with TRBD1 as a possible D gene (5 bases). The sequencing input was CD8+ T cells from PBMCs. The receptor was isolated from a human donor with Susac syndrome. The CDR3 is CASSQDQGWGYTF. CDR3 DNA sequence: TGCGCCAGCAGCCAAGATCAGGGTTGGGGCTACACCTTC.